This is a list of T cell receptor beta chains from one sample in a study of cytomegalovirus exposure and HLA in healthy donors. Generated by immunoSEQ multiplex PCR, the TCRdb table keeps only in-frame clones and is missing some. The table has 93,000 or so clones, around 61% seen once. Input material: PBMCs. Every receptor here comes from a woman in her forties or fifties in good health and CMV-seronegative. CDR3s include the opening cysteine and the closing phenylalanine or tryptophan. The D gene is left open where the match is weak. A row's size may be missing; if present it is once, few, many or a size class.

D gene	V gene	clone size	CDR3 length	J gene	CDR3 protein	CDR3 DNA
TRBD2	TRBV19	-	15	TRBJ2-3	CASSMFLAGADTQYF	TGTGCCAGTAGTATGTTCCTAGCGGGAGCAGATACGCAGTATTTT
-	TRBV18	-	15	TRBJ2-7	CASSPRRGSTYEQYF	TGTGCCAGCTCACCACGAAGGGGGAGTACCTACGAGCAGTACTTC
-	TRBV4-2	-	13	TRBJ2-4	CASSQEAGNIQYF	TGTGCCAGCAGCCAAGAAGCGGGAAACATTCAGTACTTC
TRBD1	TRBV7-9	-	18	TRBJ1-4	CASSFNRGRRSANEKLFF	TGTGCCAGCAGCTTTAACAGGGGGCGCCGATCGGCTAATGAAAAACTGTTTTTT
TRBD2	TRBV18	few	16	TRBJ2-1	CASSPSGLAGDNEQFF	TGTGCCAGCTCACCCTCGGGACTAGCGGGAGACAATGAGCAGTTCTTC
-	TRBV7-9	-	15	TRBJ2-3	CASSSNRAGPDTQYF	TGTGCCAGCAGCTCAAACAGGGCCGGTCCAGATACGCAGTATTTT
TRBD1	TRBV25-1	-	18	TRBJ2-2	CASSGRQGAPVGTGELFF	TGTGCCAGCAGTGGAAGACAGGGGGCGCCCGTTGGGACCGGGGAGCTGTTTTTT
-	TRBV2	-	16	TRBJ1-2	CASMEVLRGLGYGYTF	TGTGCCAGCATGGAGGTATTACGGGGTCTTGGCTATGGCTACACCTTC
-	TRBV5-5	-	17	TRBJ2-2	CASSSILLQGATGELFF	TGTGCCAGCAGCTCGATACTTTTACAGGGAGCCACCGGGGAGCTGTTTTTT
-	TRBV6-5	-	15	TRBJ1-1	CASSGGGAVPHEAFF	TGTGCCAGCAGTGGTGGGGGGGCTGTCCCCCATGAAGCTTTCTTT
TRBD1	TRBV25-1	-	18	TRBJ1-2	CASSDFGQGTPLNYGYTF	TGTGCCAGCAGTGATTTTGGACAGGGCACTCCTTTAAACTATGGCTACACCTTC
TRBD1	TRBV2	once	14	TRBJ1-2	CASAYPGQGYGYIF	TGTGCCAGCGCATACCCGGGACAGGGCTATGGCTACATCTTC
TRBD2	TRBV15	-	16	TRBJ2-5	CATSRDLAGQLRAQYF	TGTGCCACCAGCAGAGATCTAGCGGGGCAGCTAAGGGCCCAGTACTTC
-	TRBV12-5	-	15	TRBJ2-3	CASGPRGLSTDTQYF	TGTGCTAGTGGCCCAAGGGGACTTAGCACAGATACGCAGTATTTT
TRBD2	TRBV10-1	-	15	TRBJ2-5	CASSETLAGVGTQYF	TGCGCCAGCAGTGAGACCCTAGCGGGGGTAGGGACCCAGTACTTC
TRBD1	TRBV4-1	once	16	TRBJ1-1	CASSQPGQRMNTEAFF	TGCGCCAGCAGCCAACCGGGACAGCGAATGAACACTGAAGCTTTCTTT
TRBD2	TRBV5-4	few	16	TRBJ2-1	CASSFGGMSSYNEQFF	TGTGCCAGCAGCTTCGGGGGGATGAGCTCCTACAATGAGCAGTTCTTC
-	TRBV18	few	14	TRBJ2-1	CASSPLAGGYEQFF	TGTGCCAGCTCACCACTTGCCGGAGGATATGAGCAGTTCTTC
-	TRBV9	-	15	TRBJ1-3	CASSRGTPSGNTIYF	TGTGCCAGCAGCAGGGGGACACCATCTGGAAACACCATATATTTT
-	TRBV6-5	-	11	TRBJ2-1	CASSYSGLQFF	TGTGCCAGCAGTTACTCCGGGTTGCAGTTCTTC
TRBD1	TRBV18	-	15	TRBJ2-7	CASSPRNRGDYEQYF	TGTGCCAGCTCACCAAGAAACAGGGGGGATTACGAGCAGTACTTC
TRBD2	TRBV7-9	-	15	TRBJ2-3	CASTGGAGSTDTQYF	TGTGCCAGCACCGGGGGGGCGGGAAGCACAGATACGCAGTATTTT
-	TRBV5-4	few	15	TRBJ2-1	CASSFRSSGHNEQFF	TGTGCCAGCAGCTTTCGGTCCAGCGGGCACAATGAGCAGTTCTTC
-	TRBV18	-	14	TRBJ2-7	CASSPARDTYEQYF	TGTGCCAGCTCACCTGCCCGGGATACCTACGAGCAGTACTTC
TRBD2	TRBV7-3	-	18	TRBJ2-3	CASSLTSGLISRTDTQYF	TGTGCCAGCAGCTTAACGTCGGGACTAATCTCCCGCACAGATACGCAGTATTTT
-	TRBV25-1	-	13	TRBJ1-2	CASSRTPNYGYTF	TGTGCCAGCAGTAGGACACCTAACTATGGCTACACCTTC
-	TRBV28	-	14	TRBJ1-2	CASSFSASTYGYTF	TGTGCCAGCAGTTTTTCCGCTAGTACCTATGGCTACACCTTC
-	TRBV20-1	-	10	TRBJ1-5	CSVQGQPQHF	TGCAGTGTTCAGGGACAGCCCCAGCATTTT
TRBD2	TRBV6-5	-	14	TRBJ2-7	CASRIPSGSHEQYF	TGTGCCAGCAGGATTCCTAGCGGGAGCCACGAGCAGTACTTC
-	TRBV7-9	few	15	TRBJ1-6	CASSLVTGINSPLHF	TGTGCCAGCAGCTTAGTGACCGGGATTAATTCACCCCTCCACTTT
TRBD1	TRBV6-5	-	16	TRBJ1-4	CASSFTSTGGNEKLFF	TGTGCCAGCAGTTTTACTTCGACAGGGGGTAATGAAAAACTGTTTTTT
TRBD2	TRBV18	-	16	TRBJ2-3	CASSPRTGGSTDTQYF	TGTGCCAGCTCACCCAGGACGGGGGGTAGCACAGATACGCAGTATTTT
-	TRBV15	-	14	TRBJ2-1	CATSTQGSHNEQFF	TGTGCCACCAGCACTCAGGGTTCCCACAATGAGCAGTTCTTC
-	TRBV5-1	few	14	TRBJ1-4	CASSSGTLGEKLFF	TGCGCCAGCAGCTCCGGGACACTCGGCGAAAAACTGTTTTTT
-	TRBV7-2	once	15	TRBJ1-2	CASSDRGGINNGYTF	TGTGCCAGCAGCGACCGAGGGGGTATTAACAATGGCTACACCTTC
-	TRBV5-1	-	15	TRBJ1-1	CASQPAGGTTTEAFF	TGCGCCAGCCAACCCGCCGGGGGAACCACAACTGAAGCTTTCTTT
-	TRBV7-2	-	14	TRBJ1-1	CASSFPQRNTEAFF	TGTGCCAGCAGCTTCCCACAGAGGAACACTGAAGCTTTCTTT
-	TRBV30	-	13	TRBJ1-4	CACLSPRREKLFF	TGTGCCTGTCTGTCCCCGCGGCGTGAAAAACTGTTTTTT
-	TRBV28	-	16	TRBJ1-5	CATRGRGFASNQPQHF	TGTGCCACCCGTGGCAGGGGTTTTGCTAGCAATCAGCCCCAGCATTTT
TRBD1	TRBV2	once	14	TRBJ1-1	CASRPGTGNTEAFF	TGTGCCAGCAGGCCCGGGACAGGGAACACTGAAGCTTTCTTT
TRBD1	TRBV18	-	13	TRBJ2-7	CASSWDSSYEQYF	TGTGCCAGCTCTTGGGACAGCTCCTACGAGCAGTACTTC
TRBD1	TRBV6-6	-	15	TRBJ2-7	CASSYKGQGADEQYF	TGTGCCAGCAGTTACAAGGGACAGGGGGCAGACGAGCAGTACTTC
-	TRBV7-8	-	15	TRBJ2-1	CASIDSAYPDSEQFF	TGTGCCAGCATCGATAGCGCTTACCCTGATAGTGAGCAGTTCTTC
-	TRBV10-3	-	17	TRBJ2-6	CAISESPVAAGANVLTF	TGTGCCATCAGTGAGTCGCCGGTGGCGGCTGGGGCCAACGTCCTGACTTTC
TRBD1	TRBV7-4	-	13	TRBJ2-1	CASSPGGHNEQFF	TGTGCCAGCAGCCCAGGGGGCCACAATGAGCAGTTCTTC
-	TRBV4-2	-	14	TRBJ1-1	CASSQGERNTEAFF	TGTGCCAGCAGCCAAGGGGAGCGGAACACTGAAGCTTTCTTT
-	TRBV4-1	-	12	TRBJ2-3	CASLRRKDTQYF	TGCGCCAGCCTTAGGAGGAAGGATACGCAGTATTTT
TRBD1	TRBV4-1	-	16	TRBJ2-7	CASSQDTGTGGYEQYF	TGCGCCAGCAGCCAAGATACCGGGACAGGGGGTTACGAGCAGTACTTC
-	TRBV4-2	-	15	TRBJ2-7	CASSQDRSSGYEQYF	TGTGCCAGCAGCCAAGATCGTAGTAGCGGATACGAGCAGTACTTC
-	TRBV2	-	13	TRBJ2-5	CASSEAGAETQYF	TGTGCCAGCAGTGAAGCGGGGGCGGAGACCCAGTACTTC
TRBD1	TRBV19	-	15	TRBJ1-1	CASRSPQGARTEAFF	TGTGCCAGTAGATCCCCCCAGGGGGCGCGCACTGAAGCTTTCTTT
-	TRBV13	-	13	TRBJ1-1	CASSSRGFTEAFF	TGTGCCAGCAGCTCCAGGGGTTTTACTGAAGCTTTCTTT